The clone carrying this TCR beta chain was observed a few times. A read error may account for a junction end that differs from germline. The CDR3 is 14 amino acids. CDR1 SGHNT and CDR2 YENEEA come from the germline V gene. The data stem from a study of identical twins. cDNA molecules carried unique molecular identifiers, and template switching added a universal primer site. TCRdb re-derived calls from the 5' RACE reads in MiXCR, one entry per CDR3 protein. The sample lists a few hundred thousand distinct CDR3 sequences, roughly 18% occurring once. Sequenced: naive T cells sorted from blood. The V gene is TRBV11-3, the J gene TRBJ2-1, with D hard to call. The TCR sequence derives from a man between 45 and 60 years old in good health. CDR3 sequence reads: CASSLAGSYDEQFF. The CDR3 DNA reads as TGTGCCAGCAGCTTAGCAGGTAGCTACGATGAGCAGTTCTTC.